Each of the 20 T cell receptor beta chains below was sequenced from the same sample in a study of regulatory T cells in long-lasting Graves disease. Time point here: persistent/refractory GD, antithyroid drugs over 5 years with positive TRAb. The authors made the TCR library using RNA they extracted from PBMCs. Combining iRepertoire HTBI primers with Arm-PCR of CDR3 regions, the authors built TCR beta libraries. TCRdb fed the multiplex PCR reads into MiXCR, producing one record per CDR3 protein. This table holds 600,000 to 800,000 distinct CDR3 sequences, 25% to 35% found once. This specimen was peripheral blood mononuclear cells (PBMCs), taken when the disease was refractory, from a patient treated with antithyroid drugs. The receptors derive from a female donor with Graves disease.

CDR3 residues: CASSRTNGDQPQHF. The CDR3 DNA sequence: TGTGCCAGCAGCCGAACGAACGGAGATCAGCCCCAGCATTTT. The chain couples TRBV5-6 to TRBJ1-5; no clear D. The CDR3 totals 14 residues. CDR1 and CDR2 (germline): SGHDT, YYEEEE. Trimming removed 4 bases from V and 5 bases from J, with 13 bases in between.

The chain employs TRBV5-1 and TRBJ1-6, with no clear D. CDR3 size: 17 residues. Germline V CDR1 and CDR2: SGHRS, YFSETQ. V dropped 0 bases and J dropped 6 bases, with 16 bases sitting between them. DNA for the CDR3: TGCGCCAGCAGCTTGGGCCCAGGTCGCGGGAGTAATTCACCCCTCCACTTT. Residues: CASSLGPGRGSNSPLHF.

This clonotype was seen a handful of times. The chain carries TRBV5-1 and TRBJ2-2, with D tentatively TRBD1 (5 bases). CDR1 is SGHRS, CDR2 YFSETQ, per germline. CDR3 size: 15 residues. V was trimmed by 4 bases and J by 8 bases, leaving 18 bases between them. CDR3 protein: CASSPLARGAGELFF. The CDR3 DNA reads TGCGCCAGCAGCCCCCTGGCAAGGGGTGCAGGGGAGCTGTTTTTT.

This clonotype was recorded at least ten times. This rearrangement joins TRBV2 to TRBJ1-1; maybe TRBD1 (5 bases). This CDR3 spans 15 amino acids. V was shortened by 3 bases and J by 7 bases, with 18 bases between the two germline ends. The germline V gene has CDR1 SNHLY and CDR2 FYNNEI. CDR3 coding DNA: TGTGCCAGCAGTGACCCGTCTCCAGGGTTCGTTGAAGCTTTCTTT. Translation: CASSDPSPGFVEAFF.

The chain recombines TRBV6-6 with TRBJ2-1; the match to TRBD2 covers 15 bases. J was trimmed by 7 bases and V by 0 bases; bases with no gene match: 4. CDR3 length: 17 amino acids. Germline CDR1 reads MNHNY; CDR2 reads SVGAGI (reference sequence). CDR3 DNA: TGTGCCAGCAGTTACTCGTCCGGACTAGCGGGAGGGAATGAGCAGTTCTTC. This codes for CASSYSSGLAGGNEQFF.

This chain connects TRBV28 to TRBJ1-1; unclear D gene. With 1 base removed from V and 11 bases from J, the gap between germline ends came to 20 bases. The germline V gene encodes CDR1 MDHEN and CDR2 SYDVKM. The CDR3 consists of 15 residues. CDR3 sequence: CASSLSPGRRANAFF. The DNA for the CDR3 is TGTGCCAGCAGTTTATCCCCGGGCAGACGGGCCAATGCTTTCTTT. The variable domain in full, with the rest retrieved from reference TRBV28 and TRBJ1-1, is DVKVTQSSRYLVKRTGEKVFLECVQDMDHENMFWYRQDPGLGLRLIYFSYDVKMKEKGDIPEGYSVSREKKERFSLILESASTNQTSMYLCASSLSPGRRANAFFGQGTRLTVV.

The sample holds many counts of this clonotype. This chain connects TRBV12-3 or TRBV12-4 to TRBJ1-2; 8 bases align to TRBD1. The CDR3 sequence is 13 residues long. Unmatched junction bases numbered 5, after V lost 5 bases and J lost 6 bases. CDR3 in amino acids: CASSLRGPHGYTF. The DNA of the CDR3 is TGTGCCAGCAGTCTCAGGGGGCCCCATGGCTACACCTTC.

This clonotype was picked up a small number of times. CDR3 bases: TGTGCCAGCAGCCCTCCTCAGAGGGGAGAGAACACTGAAGCTTTCTTT. Protein sequence: CASSPPQRGENTEAFF. This sequence joins TRBV11-3 and TRBJ1-1; tentative D call: TRBD1 (5 bases). CDR1 SGHNT and CDR2 YENEEA come from the germline V gene. V lost 5 bases to trimming and J lost 1 base, with 17 bases between them. This CDR3 is built from 16 residues.

V gene TRBV20-1 combines with J gene TRBJ2-7, with 10 bases lining up with TRBD1. The CDR3 contains 15 residues. The V and J ends lost 1 base and 4 bases, in that order; junction bases with no gene match: 7. Per germline, CDR1 DFQATT and CDR2 SNEGSKA (reference sequence). The CDR3 spells CSARGETGGRYEQYF. The CDR3 coding sequence is TGCAGTGCTAGAGGCGAGACAGGGGGCAGGTACGAGCAGTACTTC.

This clonotype has at least ten counts. V usage is TRBV2 and J usage is TRBJ1-5; D not resolved. The CDR3 is 16 amino acids. Between the trimmed V and J ends, which lost 5 bases and 3 bases, there was a span of 17 bases. Germline assignment: CDR1 SNHLY and CDR2 FYNNEI. The chain's CDR3 is CASSTIGPGFNQPQHF. The CDR3 DNA follows: TGTGCCAGCAGTACCATCGGGCCAGGCTTCAATCAGCCCCAGCATTTT.

This clonotype was found a few times. The chain combines TRBV7-8 with TRBJ1-2; D not certain. Trimming took off 1 base at V and 2 bases at J, with 14 bases between the two ends. Germline CDR1 is SGHVS and CDR2 is FQNEAQ. This CDR3 spans 16 amino acids. CDR3 nucleotide sequence: TGTGCCAGCAGCTTAGATGTTGGTGGGAGAAACTATGGCTACACCTTC. Encoded protein: CASSLDVGGRNYGYTF.

In its sample, this clonotype was seen many times. The chain uses TRBV12-3 or TRBV12-4 and TRBJ2-7; TRBD2 matches at 12 bases. The CDR3 runs to 15 residues. With 5 bases clipped from V and 7 bases from J, the junction kept 9 bases outside the gene matches. DNA of the CDR3: TGTGCCAGCAGTAACCTAGCGGGAGGGCCAAGAGAGCAGTACTTC. As protein: CASSNLAGGPREQYF.

At least ten counts were recorded for this clonotype. The rearrangement joins TRBV12-3 or TRBV12-4 to TRBJ1-1; 7 nucleotides line up with TRBD1. The trim removed 6 bases at V and 0 bases at J, leaving 10 bases unmatched. The CDR3 sequence is 16 residues long. In DNA, the CDR3 is TGTGCCAGCAGGGGGAACAGGGGCGCCATGAACACTGAAGCTTTCTTT. Protein sequence: CASRGNRGAMNTEAFF.

V usage is TRBV7-9 and J usage is TRBJ1-3, with D hard to call. Trimming pared 1 base from V and 2 bases from J, leaving 18 bases between. CDR1 SEHNR and CDR2 FQNEAQ come from the germline V gene (reference sequence). The CDR3 is 18 amino acids. Here the CDR3 reads CASSLVFGRTGTGNTIYF. CDR3 DNA: TGTGCCAGCAGCTTAGTTTTTGGGAGGACCGGTACTGGAAACACCATATATTTT.

This clonotype was detected ten times or more. The chain carries TRBV12-3 or TRBV12-4 and TRBJ1-2, with 7 bases that match TRBD1. With 6 bases clipped from V and 1 base from J, the junction kept 5 bases outside the gene matches. This CDR3 is built from 14 residues. The CDR3 region is CASSWGTVNYGYTF. In DNA, the CDR3 is TGTGCCAGCAGCTGGGGGACAGTTAACTATGGCTACACCTTC.

This clonotype was counted between two and nine times. The chain uses TRBV30 and TRBJ1-6; possibly TRBD1 for D (5 bases). Germline V gene sequence: CDR1 GTSNPN, CDR2 SVGIG (reference sequence). V lost 0 bases and J 7 bases, leaving 10 bases between the germline ends. The CDR3 is made up of 14 amino acids. The CDR3: CAWSVSRGNSPLHF. CDR3 nucleotides: TGTGCCTGGAGTGTGTCTAGGGGCAATTCACCCCTCCACTTT.

The J gene is TRBJ1-3, the V gene TRBV28; perhaps TRBD1 as D (6 bases). This CDR3 spans 15 amino acids. The germline gives CDR1 MDHEN, CDR2 SYDVKM. Deletions cut 5 bases from V and 0 bases from J, with 11 bases between. The CDR3 region is CASSLPGVSGNTIYF. DNA of the CDR3: TGTGCCAGCAGTCTGCCAGGGGTCTCTGGAAACACCATATATTTT.

The chain is built from TRBV11-2 and TRBJ2-6, with TRBD2 matching 12 bases. Trimming cost V 6 bases and J 0 bases; bases outside gene matches: 0. The CDR3 length is 16 residues. Germline assignment: CDR1 SGHAT and CDR2 FQNNGV. For the CDR3, the DNA is TGTGCCAGCAGACTAGCGGGAGGCTCTGGGGCCAACGTCCTGACTTTC. Amino acids: CASRLAGGSGANVLTF.

V and J are TRBV5-1 and TRBJ1-3; tentatively, D is TRBD1 (6 bases). CDR1 and CDR2 (germline): SGHRS, YFSETQ. This CDR3 spans 16 amino acids. The V end was cut by 4 bases, the J end by 4 bases, with 18 bases between. As DNA, the CDR3 is TGCGCCAGCAGCCAACAGGGAGCAAGGTCCGGAAACACCATATATTTT. Amino acid sequence: CASSQQGARSGNTIYF.

This clonotype was observed a few times. The V and J genes are TRBV12-3 or TRBV12-4 and TRBJ1-4; 7 bases align to TRBD1. The V gene end was trimmed by 5 bases and the J gene end by 2 bases; junction bases not matched to a gene: 8. This CDR3 region has 16 residues. CDR3 DNA: TGTGCCAGCAGTACGAGGGGGCTTAGGACTAATGAAAAACTGTTTTTT. Amino acids: CASSTRGLRTNEKLFF.